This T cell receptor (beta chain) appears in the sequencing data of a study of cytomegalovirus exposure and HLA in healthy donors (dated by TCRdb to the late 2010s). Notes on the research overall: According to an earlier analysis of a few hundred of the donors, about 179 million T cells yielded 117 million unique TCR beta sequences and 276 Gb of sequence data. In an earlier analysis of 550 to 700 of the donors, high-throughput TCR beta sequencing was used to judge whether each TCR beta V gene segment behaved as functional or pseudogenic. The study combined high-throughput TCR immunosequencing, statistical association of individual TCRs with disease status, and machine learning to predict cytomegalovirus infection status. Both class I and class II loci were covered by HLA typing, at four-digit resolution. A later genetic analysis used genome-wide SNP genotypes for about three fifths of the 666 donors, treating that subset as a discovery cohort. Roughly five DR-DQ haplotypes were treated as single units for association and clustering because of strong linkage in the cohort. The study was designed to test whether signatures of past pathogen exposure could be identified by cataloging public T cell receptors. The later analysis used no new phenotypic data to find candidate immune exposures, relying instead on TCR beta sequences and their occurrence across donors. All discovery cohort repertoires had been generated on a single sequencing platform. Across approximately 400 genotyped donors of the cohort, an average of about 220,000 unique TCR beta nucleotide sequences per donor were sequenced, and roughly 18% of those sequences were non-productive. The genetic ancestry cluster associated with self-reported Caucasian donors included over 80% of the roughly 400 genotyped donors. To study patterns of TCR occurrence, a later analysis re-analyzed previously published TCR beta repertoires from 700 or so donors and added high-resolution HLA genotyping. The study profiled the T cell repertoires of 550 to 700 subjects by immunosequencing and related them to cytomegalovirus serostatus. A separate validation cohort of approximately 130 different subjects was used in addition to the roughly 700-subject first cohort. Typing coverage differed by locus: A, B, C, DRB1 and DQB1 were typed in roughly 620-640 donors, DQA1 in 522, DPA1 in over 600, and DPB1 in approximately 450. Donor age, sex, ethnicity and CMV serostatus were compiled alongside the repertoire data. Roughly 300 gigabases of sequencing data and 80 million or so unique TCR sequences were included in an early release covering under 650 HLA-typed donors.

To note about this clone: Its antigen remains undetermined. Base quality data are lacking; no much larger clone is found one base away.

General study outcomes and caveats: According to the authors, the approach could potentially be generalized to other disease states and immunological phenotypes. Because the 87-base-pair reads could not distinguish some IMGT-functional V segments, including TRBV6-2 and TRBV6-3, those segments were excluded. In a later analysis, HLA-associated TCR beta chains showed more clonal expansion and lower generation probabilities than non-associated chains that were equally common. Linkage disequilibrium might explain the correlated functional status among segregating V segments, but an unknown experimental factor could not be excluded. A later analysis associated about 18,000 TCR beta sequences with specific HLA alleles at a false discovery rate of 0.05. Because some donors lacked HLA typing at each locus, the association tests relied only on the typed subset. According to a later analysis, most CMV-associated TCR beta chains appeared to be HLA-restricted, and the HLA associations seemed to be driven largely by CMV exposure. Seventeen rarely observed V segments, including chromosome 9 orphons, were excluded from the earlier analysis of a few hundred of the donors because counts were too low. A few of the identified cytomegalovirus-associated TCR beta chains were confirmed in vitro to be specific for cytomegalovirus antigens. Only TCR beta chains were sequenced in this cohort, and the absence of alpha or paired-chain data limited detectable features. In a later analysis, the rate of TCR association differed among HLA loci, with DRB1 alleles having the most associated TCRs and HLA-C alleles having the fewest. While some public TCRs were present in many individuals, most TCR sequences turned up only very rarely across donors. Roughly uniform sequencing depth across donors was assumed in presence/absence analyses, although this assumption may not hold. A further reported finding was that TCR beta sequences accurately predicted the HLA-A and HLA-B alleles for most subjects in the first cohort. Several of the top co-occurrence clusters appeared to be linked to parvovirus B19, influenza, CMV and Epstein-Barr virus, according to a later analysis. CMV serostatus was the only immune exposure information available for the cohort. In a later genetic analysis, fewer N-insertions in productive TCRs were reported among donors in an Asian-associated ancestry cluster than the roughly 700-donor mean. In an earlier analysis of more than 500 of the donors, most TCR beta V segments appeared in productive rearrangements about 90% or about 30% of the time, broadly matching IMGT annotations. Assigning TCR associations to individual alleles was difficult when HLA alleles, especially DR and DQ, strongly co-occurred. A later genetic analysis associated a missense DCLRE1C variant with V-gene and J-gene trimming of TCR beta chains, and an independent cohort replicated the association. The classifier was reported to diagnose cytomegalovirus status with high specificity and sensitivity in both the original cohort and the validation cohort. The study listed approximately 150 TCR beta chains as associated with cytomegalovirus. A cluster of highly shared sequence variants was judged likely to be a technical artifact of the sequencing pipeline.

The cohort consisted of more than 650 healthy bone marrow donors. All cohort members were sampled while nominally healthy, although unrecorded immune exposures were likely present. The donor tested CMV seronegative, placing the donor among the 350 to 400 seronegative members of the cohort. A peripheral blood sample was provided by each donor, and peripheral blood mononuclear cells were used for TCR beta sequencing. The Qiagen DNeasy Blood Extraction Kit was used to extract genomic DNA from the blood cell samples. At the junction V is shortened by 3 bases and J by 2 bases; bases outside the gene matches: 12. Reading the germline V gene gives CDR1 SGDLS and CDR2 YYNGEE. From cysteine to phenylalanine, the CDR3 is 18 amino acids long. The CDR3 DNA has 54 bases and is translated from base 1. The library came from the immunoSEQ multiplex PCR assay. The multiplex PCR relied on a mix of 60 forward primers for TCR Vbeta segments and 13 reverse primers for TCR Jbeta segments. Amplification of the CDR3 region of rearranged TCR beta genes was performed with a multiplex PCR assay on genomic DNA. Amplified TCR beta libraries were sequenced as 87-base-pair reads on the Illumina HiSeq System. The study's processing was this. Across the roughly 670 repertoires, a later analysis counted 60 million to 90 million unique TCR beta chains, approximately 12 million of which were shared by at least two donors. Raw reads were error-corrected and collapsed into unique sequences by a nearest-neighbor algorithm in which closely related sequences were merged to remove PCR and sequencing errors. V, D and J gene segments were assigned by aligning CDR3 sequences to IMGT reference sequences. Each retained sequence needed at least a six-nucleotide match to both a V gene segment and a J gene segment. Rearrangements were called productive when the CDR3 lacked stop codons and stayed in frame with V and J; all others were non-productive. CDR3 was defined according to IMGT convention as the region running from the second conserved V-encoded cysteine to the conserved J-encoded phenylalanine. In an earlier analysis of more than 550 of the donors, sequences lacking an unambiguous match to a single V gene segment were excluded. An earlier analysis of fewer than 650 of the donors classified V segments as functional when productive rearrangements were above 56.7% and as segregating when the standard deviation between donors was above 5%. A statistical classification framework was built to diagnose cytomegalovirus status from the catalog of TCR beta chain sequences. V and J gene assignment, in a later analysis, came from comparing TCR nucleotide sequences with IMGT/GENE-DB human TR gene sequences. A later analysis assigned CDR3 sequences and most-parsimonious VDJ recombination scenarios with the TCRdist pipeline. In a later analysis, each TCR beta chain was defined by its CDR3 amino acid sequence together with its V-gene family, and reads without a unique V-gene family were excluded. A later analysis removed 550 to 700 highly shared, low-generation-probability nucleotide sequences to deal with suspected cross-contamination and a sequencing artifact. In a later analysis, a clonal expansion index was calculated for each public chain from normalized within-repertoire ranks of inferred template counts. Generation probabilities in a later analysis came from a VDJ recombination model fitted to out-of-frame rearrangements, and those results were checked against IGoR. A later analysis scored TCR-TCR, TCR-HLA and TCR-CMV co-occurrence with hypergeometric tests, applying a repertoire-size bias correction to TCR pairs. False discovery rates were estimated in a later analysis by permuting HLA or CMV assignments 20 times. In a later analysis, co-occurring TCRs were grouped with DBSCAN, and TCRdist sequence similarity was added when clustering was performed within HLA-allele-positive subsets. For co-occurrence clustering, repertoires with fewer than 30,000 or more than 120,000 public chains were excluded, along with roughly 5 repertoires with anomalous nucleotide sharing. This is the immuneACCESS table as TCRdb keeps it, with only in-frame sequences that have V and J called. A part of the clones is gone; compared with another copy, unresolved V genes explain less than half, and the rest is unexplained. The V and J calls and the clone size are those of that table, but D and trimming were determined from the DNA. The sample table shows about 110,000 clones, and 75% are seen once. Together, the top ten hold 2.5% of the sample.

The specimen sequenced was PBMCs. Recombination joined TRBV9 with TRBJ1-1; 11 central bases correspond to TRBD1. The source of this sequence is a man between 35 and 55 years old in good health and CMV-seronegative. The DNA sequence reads TGTGCCAGCAGCGCCCGGGACAGGGGGATGTTCGGTAACACTGAAGCTTTCTTT. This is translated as CASSARDRGMFGNTEAFF.